Below are 17 T cell receptor beta chains sequenced from a single sample in a study of T cells in Graves' hyperthyroidism and ophthalmopathy. Authors of the study amplified TCR beta CDR3 regions from RNA transcripts. HTBI primers drove first-round RT-PCR of the TCR CDR3. TCRdb called the multiplex PCR reads again in MiXCR, with one record for every CDR3 protein. This sample yields some 400,000 distinct CDR3 sequences, of which 14% are seen a single time; around 10% belongs to the top ten. The sample was blood. All receptors come from a woman aged 55-69 years with Graves' hyperthyroidism.

This clonotype came up many times. An end of the junction does not agree with germline; a read error may underlie this. The V and J genes are TRBV27 and TRBJ1-1; D is unclear. CDR3 size: 13 residues. Germline V CDR1 and CDR2: MNHEY, SMNVEV (reference sequence). The DNA of the CDR3 is TGCGCCAGCAGCTTCTCAATGAACACTGAAGCTTTCTTT. It yields the protein CASSFSMNTEAFF.

The rearrangement links TRBV6-5 to TRBJ2-7; 12 positions match TRBD2. V shed 0 bases and J 7 bases; nucleotides not matched to a gene: 10. The CDR3 spans 17 residues. The germline V gene encodes CDR1 MNHEY and CDR2 SVGAGI. The CDR3 region is CASSYSASGRAMREQYF. The CDR3 region has the DNA TGTGCCAGCAGTTACTCGGCTAGCGGGAGGGCTATGAGGGAGCAGTACTTC.

This clonotype has at least ten counts. The chain links TRBV20-1 to TRBJ2-7, with no clear D. From germline, CDR1 is DFQATT and CDR2 SNEGSKA (reference sequence). This CDR3 region has 11 residues. Trimming took 5 bases from V and 1 from J, leaving 6 bases between them. This CDR3 is CSAAESYEQYF. As DNA, the CDR3 is TGCAGTGCTGCCGAGTCCTACGAGCAGTACTTC.

This clonotype was counted at least ten times. V is TRBV12-3 or TRBV12-4 and J is TRBJ1-2; a possible D gene is TRBD1 (5 bases). This CDR3 is 17 amino acids long. V lost 7 bases to trimming and J lost 0 bases, with 21 bases between them. In DNA, the CDR3 is TGTGCCAGCACCATTAGAGGGGTGGGGCAATCTAACTATGGCTACACCTTC. This translates into CASTIRGVGQSNYGYTF.

This rearrangement joins TRBV29-1 to TRBJ2-3; D possibly uses TRBD1 or TRBD2 (7 bases each). V was pared by 7 bases and J by 5 bases, with 19 bases between. Germline lookup yields CDR1 SQVTM and CDR2 ANQGSEA. This CDR3 has 14 amino acids. For the CDR3, the DNA is TGCAGCGGACTGCCAGGGGGGGTCGGAGATACGCAGTATTTT. Amino acids: CSGLPGGVGDTQYF.

The table lists this clonotype with many counts. The chain has TRBV7-3 and TRBJ2-2; D is possibly TRBD1 (6 bases). Germline V lookup: CDR1 SGHTA, CDR2 FQGTGA. With 0 bases removed from V and 5 bases from J, the gap between germline ends came to 13 bases. CDR3 length equals 16 residues. The CDR3 is CASSLTAGTRTGELFF. Written as DNA, the CDR3 is TGTGCCAGCAGCTTAACTGCCGGGACAAGGACCGGGGAGCTGTTTTTT.

Note on this clonotype: This may come from a read error, since a much larger clone is one base off. The rearrangement joins TRBV10-3 to TRBJ2-5, with 12 nucleotides matching TRBD1. Per the germline V gene, CDR1 is ENHRY and CDR2 is SYGVKD. J lost 5 bases, V lost 7 bases, and 8 bases had no gene match. CDR3 length: 15 amino acids. The CDR3 bases are TGTGCCATCAACCCAGGGACAGGGGGCTCCGAGACCCAGTACTTC. Protein: CAINPGTGGSETQYF.

This clonotype was seen repeatedly, ten times or more. The chain is built from TRBV10-3 and TRBJ1-2; 8 bases agree with TRBD1. Unmatched junction bases numbered 9, after V lost 4 bases and J lost 8 bases. The CDR3 loop spans 14 amino acids. Germline V gene data show CDR1 as ENHRY and CDR2 as SYGVKD. CDR3 DNA: TGTGCCATCAGTGTTGATCGGACAGGGAACGGCTACACCTTC. Translation gives CAISVDRTGNGYTF.

The chain recombines TRBV4-1 with TRBJ1-5, with D possibly matching TRBD1 (6 bases). Germline V gives CDR1 MGHRA, CDR2 YSYEKL. The CDR3 contains 16 residues. The V gene lost 4 bases and the J gene lost 1 base, with 14 bases spanning the gap. The CDR3 region has the DNA TGCGCCAGCAGCCCCCGGGGGGGGCTAAGCAATCAGCCCCAGCATTTT. Translating it yields CASSPRGGLSNQPQHF.

This clonotype was detected only a few times. This chain joins TRBV20-1 and TRBJ2-5; D is tentatively TRBD1 or TRBD2 (5 bases each). The CDR3 consists of 13 residues. Germline values: CDR1 DFQATT, CDR2 SNEGSKA (reference sequence). V was shortened by 5 bases and J by 2 bases, with 12 bases between the two germline ends. CDR3 residues: CSAYPGPQETQYF. DNA for the CDR3: TGCAGTGCTTATCCGGGACCTCAAGAGACCCAGTACTTC.

CDR3 protein: CASSYGKSTGNTIYF. The CDR3 region has the DNA TGTGCCAGCAGTTATGGGAAATCTACTGGAAACACCATATATTTT. The genes are TRBV6-1 and TRBJ1-3; D gene unclear. The ends were cut back, 5 bases at V and 2 bases at J, with 13 bases in the middle. Germline assignment: CDR1 MNHNS and CDR2 SASEGT. The CDR3 spans 15 residues.

This clonotype was counted ten times or more. The chain links TRBV2 to TRBJ1-2; maybe TRBD1 (6 bases). V was cut by 4 bases and J by 3 bases, with 12 bases left in between. The length of the CDR3 is 14 residues. Germline CDR1 reads SNHLY; CDR2 reads FYNNEI. This chain's CDR3 is CASSVDRRDYGYTF. The CDR3 DNA reads as TGTGCCAGCAGTGTTGACAGGAGGGACTATGGCTACACCTTC.

The V gene is TRBV24-1, the J gene TRBJ2-5; D possibly corresponds to TRBD1 (5 bases). The CDR3 runs to 14 residues. Per the germline V gene, CDR1 is KGHDR and CDR2 is SFDVKD. V lost 3 bases and J 5 bases, leaving 12 bases between the germline ends. CDR3 nucleotides: TGTGCCACCAGTGATGCCAGGGTCGTGGAGACCCAGTACTTC. It specifies CATSDARVVETQYF.

This clonotype was detected many times. The J gene is TRBJ2-1, the V gene TRBV6-1; TRBD1 matches at 11 bases. Germline values: CDR1 MNHNS, CDR2 SASEGT. V was pared by 6 bases and J by 4 bases, with 5 bases of the junction left unmatched. This CDR3 is built from 15 residues. The CDR3 bases are TGTGCCAGCAGGGCCGGGACAGGGGGATACAATGAGCAGTTCTTC. Protein product: CASRAGTGGYNEQFF.

This clonotype has at least ten counts. The rearrangement joins TRBV5-1 to TRBJ2-7; 9 bases are shared with TRBD1. Per the germline V gene, CDR1 is SGHRS and CDR2 is YFSETQ. This CDR3 contains 15 residues. With V trimmed by 4 bases and J by 7 bases, 12 bases remained unmatched. CDR3 loop: CASSTVGQGMREQYF. The CDR3 bases are TGCGCCAGCAGCACGGTAGGACAGGGGATGCGGGAGCAGTACTTC.

This clonotype was detected ten times or more. The chain couples TRBV7-3 to TRBJ2-7; no clear D gene. CDR3 length equals 16 residues. Germline V CDR1 and CDR2: SGHTA, FQGTGA. Trimming shortened V by 5 bases and J by 4 bases, and 21 bases separated the two germline ends. The CDR3 protein is CASSPSLWVPEYEQYF. The CDR3 DNA reads as TGTGCCAGCAGCCCGAGCCTCTGGGTCCCCGAGTACGAGCAGTACTTC. The variable domain in full, with the rest retrieved from reference TRBV7-3 and TRBJ2-7, is GAGVSQTPSNKVTEKGKYVELRCDPISGHTALYWYRQSLGQGPEFLIYFQGTGAADDSGLPNDRFFAVRPEGSVSTLKIQRTERGDSAVYLCASSPSLWVPEYEQYFGPGTRLTVT.

Ten or more counts support this clonotype. V is TRBV2 and J is TRBJ2-6; tentatively, D is TRBD2 (6 bases). Trimming took 6 bases from V and 2 from J, leaving 14 bases between them. Germline values: CDR1 SNHLY, CDR2 FYNNEI. The CDR3 length is 16 residues. As DNA, the CDR3 is TGTGCCAGCAGGGGGGGATCGGGTCCTGGGGCCAACGTCCTGACTTTC. This translates into CASRGGSGPGANVLTF.